This is a list of T cell receptor beta chains from one sample in a study of B cell selection in AIRE deficiency. This table comes from immunoSEQ multiplex PCR, and its TCRdb copy is limited to in-frame clones, with some not included. The table has some 22,000 clones, around 96% seen once. Sequencing was carried out using CD4+CD127+ conventional T cells sorted from PBMCs. Every receptor here comes from a human donor in good health. Each CDR3 is given with its conserved first and last residue. A D gene is named only where the DNA matches it firmly. A row's size may be missing; if present it is once, few, many or a size class.

D gene | J gene | V gene | CDR3 length | clone size | CDR3 protein | CDR3 DNA
TRBD1 | TRBJ1-3 | TRBV6-5 | 14 | once | CASSRQGVGNTIYF | TGTGCCAGCAGCCGACAGGGGGTCGGAAACACCATATATTTT
TRBD2 | TRBJ2-1 | TRBV7-2 | 15 | NA | CASSLGGGAYNEQFF | TGTGCCAGCAGCTTAGGCGGGGGGGCCTACAATGAGCAGTTCTTC
TRBD1 | TRBJ1-4 | TRBV2 | 15 | once | CASSVNRGTDEKLFF | TGTGCCAGCAGTGTTAACAGGGGAACGGATGAAAAACTGTTTTTT
TRBD1 | TRBJ2-7 | TRBV7-3 | 15 | once | CASSLGTGGPYEQYF | TGTGCCAGCAGCTTAGGGACAGGGGGACCCTACGAGCAGTACTTC
NA | TRBJ1-4 | TRBV7-2 | 14 | NA | CASSLVAGTEKLFF | TGTGCCAGCAGCTTAGTCGCGGGGACCGAAAAACTGTTTTTT
NA | TRBJ2-5 | TRBV7-2 | 12 | NA | CASSLARETQYF | TGTGCCAGCAGCTTAGCGCGGGAGACCCAGTACTTC
TRBD1 | TRBJ1-5 | TRBV28 | 19 | NA | CASSSSWTGSISGNQPQHF | TGTGCCAGCAGTTCCAGCTGGACAGGAAGTATTAGCGGCAATCAGCCCCAGCATTTT
TRBD1 | TRBJ2-7 | TRBV7-2 | 15 | NA | CASSLAGTVVGEQYF | TGTGCCAGCAGCTTGGCCGGGACAGTCGTTGGTGAGCAGTACTTC
NA | TRBJ2-3 | TRBV25-1 | 15 | once | CASSEPLSGTDTQYF | TGTGCCAGCAGTGAGCCCCTGAGTGGAACAGATACGCAGTATTTT
NA | TRBJ1-2 | TRBV15 | 14 | NA | CATSRGGDPGGYTF | TGTGCCACCAGCAGAGGCGGGGACCCAGGAGGCTACACCTTC
NA | TRBJ1-2 | TRBV6-1 | 13 | NA | CASSVDTNYGYTF | TGTGCCAGCAGTGTAGACACGAACTATGGCTACACCTTC
TRBD2 | TRBJ2-5 | TRBV11-2 | 14 | NA | CASSLSAGGETQYF | TGTGCCAGCAGCTTGTCGGCGGGGGGGGAGACCCAGTACTTC
NA | TRBJ1-2 | TRBV4-2 | 13 | NA | CASSRGTDYGYTF | TGTGCCAGCAGCCGCGGAACCGACTATGGCTACACCTTC
TRBD2 | TRBJ2-5 | TRBV27 | 14 | NA | CASTKAGGLETQYF | TGTGCCAGCACCAAAGCGGGGGGGCTAGAGACCCAGTACTTC
NA | TRBJ1-1 | TRBV10-3 | 15 | once | CAISDEGNMNTEAFF | TGTGCCATCAGTGACGAGGGGAACATGAACACTGAAGCTTTCTTT
NA | TRBJ2-5 | TRBV10-1 | 13 | once | CASSESTIETQYF | TGCGCCAGCAGTGAATCGACGATTGAGACCCAGTACTTC